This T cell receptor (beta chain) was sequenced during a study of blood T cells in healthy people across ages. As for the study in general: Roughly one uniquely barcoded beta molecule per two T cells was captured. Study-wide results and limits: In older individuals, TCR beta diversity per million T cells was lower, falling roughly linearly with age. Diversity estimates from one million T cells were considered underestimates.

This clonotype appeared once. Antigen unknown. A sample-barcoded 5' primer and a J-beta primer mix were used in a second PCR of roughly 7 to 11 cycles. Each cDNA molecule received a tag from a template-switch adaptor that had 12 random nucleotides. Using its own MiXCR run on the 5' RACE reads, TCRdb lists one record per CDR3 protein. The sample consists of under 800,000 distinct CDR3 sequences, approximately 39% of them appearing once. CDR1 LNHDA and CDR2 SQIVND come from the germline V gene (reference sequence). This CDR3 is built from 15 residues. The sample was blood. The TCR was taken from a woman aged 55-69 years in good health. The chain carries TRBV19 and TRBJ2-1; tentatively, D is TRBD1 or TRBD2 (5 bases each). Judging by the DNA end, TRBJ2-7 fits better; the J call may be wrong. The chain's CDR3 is CASSPAEIRGKEQYF. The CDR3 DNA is TGTGCCAGTAGTCCCGCAGAGATTCGGGGCAAAGAGCAGTACTTC.